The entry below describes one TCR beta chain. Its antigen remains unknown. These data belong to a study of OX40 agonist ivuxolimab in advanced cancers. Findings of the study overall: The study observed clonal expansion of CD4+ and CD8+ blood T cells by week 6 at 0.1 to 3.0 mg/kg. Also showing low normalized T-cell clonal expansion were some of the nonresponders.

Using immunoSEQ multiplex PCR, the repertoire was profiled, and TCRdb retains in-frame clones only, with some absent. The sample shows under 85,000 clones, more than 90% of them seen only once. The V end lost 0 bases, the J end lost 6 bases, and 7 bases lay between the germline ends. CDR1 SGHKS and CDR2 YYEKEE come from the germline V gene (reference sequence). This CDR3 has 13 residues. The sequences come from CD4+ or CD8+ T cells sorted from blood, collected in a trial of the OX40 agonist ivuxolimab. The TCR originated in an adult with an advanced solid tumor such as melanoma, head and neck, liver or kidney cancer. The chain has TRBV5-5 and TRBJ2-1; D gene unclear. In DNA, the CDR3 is TGTGCCAGCAGCTTGGGACCTCTCAATGAGCAGTTCTTC. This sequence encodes CASSLGPLNEQFF.